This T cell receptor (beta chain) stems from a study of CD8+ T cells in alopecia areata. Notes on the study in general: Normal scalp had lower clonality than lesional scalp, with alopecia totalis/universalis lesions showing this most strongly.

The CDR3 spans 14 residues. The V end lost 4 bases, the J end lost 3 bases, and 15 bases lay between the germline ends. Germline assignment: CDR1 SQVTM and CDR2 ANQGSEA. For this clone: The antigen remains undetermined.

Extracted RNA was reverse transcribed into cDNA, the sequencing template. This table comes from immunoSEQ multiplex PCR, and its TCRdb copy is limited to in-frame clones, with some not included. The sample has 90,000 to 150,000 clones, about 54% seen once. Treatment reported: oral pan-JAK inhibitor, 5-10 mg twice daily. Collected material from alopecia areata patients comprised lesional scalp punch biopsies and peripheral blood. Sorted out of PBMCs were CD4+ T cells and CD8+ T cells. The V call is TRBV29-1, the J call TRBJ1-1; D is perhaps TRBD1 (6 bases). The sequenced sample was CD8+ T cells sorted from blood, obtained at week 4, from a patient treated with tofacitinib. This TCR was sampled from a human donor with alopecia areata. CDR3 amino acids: CSVVSRDTHTEAFF. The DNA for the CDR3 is TGCAGCGTTGTATCCCGGGACACCCACACTGAAGCTTTCTTT.